The rows below give T cell receptor beta chains drawn from one sample of a study of blood T cell repertoires in COVID-19. The protocol was immunoSEQ multiplex PCR, while the TCRdb copy is restricted to in-frame clones and leaves out a portion. In the table there are 100,000 to 150,000 clones, about 83% of which are singletons. The source material was peripheral blood. The source is an elderly man with active or convalescent COVID-19. The CDR3 runs from the conserved cysteine through the conserved F or W. The order of the fields is D gene, V gene, clone size, J gene, CDR3 protein, CDR3 DNA. D genes are given only for firm matches. The size field is filled for only some rows; it gives once, few, many or a size class.

d_gene: TRBD1
v_gene: TRBV5-1
abundance: few
j_gene: TRBJ1-2
CDR3aa: CASSLGGQAGGYTF
CDR3nt: TGCGCCAGCAGTTTGGGGGGACAGGCTGGTGGCTACACCTTC

d_gene: TRBD1
v_gene: TRBV9
abundance: once
j_gene: TRBJ1-2
CDR3aa: CASSAPGGTGAYYGYTF
CDR3nt: TGTGCCAGCAGCGCCCCAGGCGGGACAGGGGCCTACTATGGCTACACCTTC

d_gene: TRBD1
v_gene: TRBV5-1
abundance: .
j_gene: TRBJ2-5
CDR3aa: CASSLDPAGGGETQYF
CDR3nt: TGCGCCAGCAGCTTGGATCCGGCAGGGGGCGGAGAGACCCAGTACTTC

d_gene: .
v_gene: TRBV27
abundance: .
j_gene: TRBJ2-7
CDR3aa: CASSLFGPEGTEQYF
CDR3nt: TGTGCCAGCAGTTTATTTGGACCTGAGGGTACCGAGCAGTACTTC

d_gene: .
v_gene: TRBV7-2
abundance: .
j_gene: TRBJ2-1
CDR3aa: CASSGSRGTNEQFF
CDR3nt: TGTGCCAGCAGTGGGAGTAGGGGGACCAATGAGCAGTTCTTC

d_gene: TRBD1
v_gene: TRBV3-1/TRBV3-2
abundance: .
j_gene: TRBJ2-7
CDR3aa: CASSRTGPPYEQYF
CDR3nt: TGTGCCAGCAGCCGGACAGGGCCTCCCTACGAGCAGTACTTC

d_gene: TRBD2
v_gene: TRBV2
abundance: once
j_gene: TRBJ2-2
CDR3aa: CASRTGTSGGDGELFF
CDR3nt: TGTGCCAGCAGGACAGGGACTAGCGGGGGAGACGGGGAGCTGTTTTTT

d_gene: TRBD1
v_gene: TRBV2
abundance: .
j_gene: TRBJ1-4
CDR3aa: CASRGQTREKLFF
CDR3nt: TGTGCCAGCCGGGGACAGACAAGGGAAAAACTGTTTTTT

d_gene: .
v_gene: TRBV6-1
abundance: once
j_gene: TRBJ1-2
CDR3aa: CASSEPIRMAAGGIF
CDR3nt: TGTGCCAGCAGTGAACCCATCAGGATGGCAGCCGGGGGAATCTTC

d_gene: TRBD1
v_gene: TRBV11-3
abundance: .
j_gene: TRBJ2-1
CDR3aa: CASSTRDRGFSEQFF
CDR3nt: TGTGCCAGCAGCACCCGGGACAGGGGGTTTAGTGAGCAGTTCTTC

d_gene: .
v_gene: TRBV21-1
abundance: few
j_gene: TRBJ1-5
CDR3aa: CASRKTLKGTGNQPQHF
CDR3nt: TGTGCCAGCAGGAAGACCCTAAAGGGGACAGGCAATCAGCCCCAGCATTTT

d_gene: .
v_gene: TRBV28
abundance: .
j_gene: TRBJ2-2
CDR3aa: CASSLSFRGELFF
CDR3nt: TGTGCCAGCAGTTTATCTTTTCGCGGGGAGCTGTTTTTT

d_gene: TRBD2
v_gene: TRBV7-9
abundance: .
j_gene: TRBJ2-3
CDR3aa: CASSRSGGTDTQYF
CDR3nt: TGTGCCAGCAGCCGTAGCGGGGGCACAGATACGCAGTATTTT

d_gene: TRBD1
v_gene: TRBV6-1
abundance: .
j_gene: TRBJ2-7
CDR3aa: CASSEATGGAYEQYF
CDR3nt: TGTGCCAGCAGTGAAGCGACAGGGGGAGCCTACGAGCAGTACTTC

d_gene: TRBD1
v_gene: TRBV10-2
abundance: .
j_gene: TRBJ2-7
CDR3aa: CASFRDREDEQYF
CDR3nt: TGCGCCAGCTTTAGGGACAGGGAGGACGAGCAGTACTTC

d_gene: TRBD1
v_gene: TRBV10-3
abundance: .
j_gene: TRBJ2-3
CDR3aa: CAISPRDSEKDTQYF
CDR3nt: TGTGCCATCAGTCCAAGGGACAGTGAGAAGGATACGCAGTATTTT

d_gene: TRBD2
v_gene: TRBV18
abundance: .
j_gene: TRBJ2-3
CDR3aa: CASSPFGAGGSTDTQYF
CDR3nt: TGTGCCAGCTCACCATTTGGAGCGGGGGGAAGCACAGATACGCAGTATTTT

d_gene: .
v_gene: TRBV27
abundance: .
j_gene: TRBJ1-1
CDR3aa: CASSSLGLGGGNTEAFF
CDR3nt: TGTGCCAGCAGTTCCTTGGGGTTAGGTGGAGGGAACACTGAAGCTTTCTTT

d_gene: .
v_gene: TRBV5-4
abundance: .
j_gene: TRBJ1-4
CDR3aa: CASSLGWGENEKLFF
CDR3nt: TGTGCCAGCAGCTTAGGTTGGGGGGAGAATGAAAAACTGTTTTTT

d_gene: .
v_gene: TRBV13
abundance: .
j_gene: TRBJ1-3
CDR3aa: CASSYRNTIYF
CDR3nt: TGTGCCAGCAGCTATAGAAACACCATATATTTT

d_gene: .
v_gene: TRBV28
abundance: .
j_gene: TRBJ1-2
CDR3aa: CASSSPGKGNYGYTF
CDR3nt: TGTGCCAGCAGTTCCCCCGGGAAGGGAAACTATGGCTACACCTTC

d_gene: .
v_gene: TRBV6-5
abundance: .
j_gene: TRBJ1-4
CDR3aa: CASSTPRRQVEKLFF
CDR3nt: TGTGCCAGCAGTACTCCCCGACGGCAGGTTGAAAAACTGTTTTTT

d_gene: .
v_gene: TRBV10-3
abundance: .
j_gene: TRBJ2-1
CDR3aa: CAISESGSSYNEQFF
CDR3nt: TGTGCCATCAGTGAGTCCGGGAGTTCCTACAATGAGCAGTTCTTC

d_gene: .
v_gene: TRBV20-1
abundance: .
j_gene: TRBJ1-5
CDR3aa: CSASLLAGGNQPQHF
CDR3nt: TGCAGTGCTAGTCTACTGGCAGGGGGCAATCAGCCCCAGCATTTT

d_gene: .
v_gene: TRBV6-5
abundance: .
j_gene: TRBJ2-5
CDR3aa: CASSSLSGLETQYF
CDR3nt: TGTGCCAGCAGTTCCCTCTCTGGACTCGAGACCCAGTACTTC

d_gene: .
v_gene: TRBV7-2
abundance: .
j_gene: TRBJ2-3
CDR3aa: CASSSPEGGSTDTQYF
CDR3nt: TGTGCCAGCAGCTCACCCGAGGGTGGAAGCACAGATACGCAGTATTTT

d_gene: TRBD1
v_gene: TRBV11-3
abundance: .
j_gene: TRBJ2-5
CDR3aa: CASSLDLSDRGGLQETQYF
CDR3nt: TGTGCCAGCAGCTTAGACCTCTCTGACAGGGGAGGCCTACAAGAGACCCAGTACTTC

d_gene: TRBD1
v_gene: TRBV5-1
abundance: .
j_gene: TRBJ1-4
CDR3aa: CASKTGFTNEKLFF
CDR3nt: TGCGCCAGCAAGACAGGGTTCACTAATGAAAAACTGTTTTTT

d_gene: .
v_gene: TRBV21-1
abundance: .
j_gene: TRBJ2-2
CDR3aa: CASSKVAGENTGELFF
CDR3nt: TGTGCCAGCAGCAAAGTGGCAGGGGAGAACACCGGGGAGCTGTTTTTT

d_gene: .
v_gene: TRBV28
abundance: .
j_gene: TRBJ1-1
CDR3aa: CASVRGGLYTEAFF
CDR3nt: TGTGCCAGCGTCAGGGGCGGCCTCTACACTGAAGCTTTCTTT

d_gene: .
v_gene: TRBV9
abundance: .
j_gene: TRBJ2-7
CDR3aa: CASSVGPGHGDEQYF
CDR3nt: TGTGCCAGCAGCGTAGGCCCGGGACATGGGGACGAGCAGTACTTC

d_gene: TRBD2
v_gene: TRBV5-5
abundance: .
j_gene: TRBJ2-7
CDR3aa: CASSILAGAYEQYF
CDR3nt: TGTGCCAGCAGCATCCTAGCGGGGGCCTACGAGCAGTACTTC

d_gene: TRBD2
v_gene: TRBV28
abundance: .
j_gene: TRBJ2-7
CDR3aa: CASSSGGARYEQYF
CDR3nt: TGTGCCAGCAGTAGCGGGGGGGCCCGATACGAGCAGTACTTC

d_gene: TRBD1
v_gene: TRBV6-5
abundance: .
j_gene: TRBJ1-5
CDR3aa: CASTPGQGNQPQHF
CDR3nt: TGTGCCAGCACTCCGGGACAGGGAAATCAGCCCCAGCATTTT

d_gene: .
v_gene: TRBV2
abundance: .
j_gene: TRBJ1-6
CDR3aa: CASSEFPGVRSPLHF
CDR3nt: TGTGCCAGCAGTGAGTTTCCGGGGGTTCGTTCACCCCTCCACTTT

d_gene: .
v_gene: TRBV4-3
abundance: .
j_gene: TRBJ1-1
CDR3aa: CASSQDSYRPEAFF
CDR3nt: TGCGCCAGCAGCCAAGATTCGTACAGGCCCGAAGCTTTCTTT

d_gene: TRBD2
v_gene: TRBV5-1
abundance: .
j_gene: TRBJ2-3
CDR3aa: CASSFSGGARDTQYF
CDR3nt: TGCGCCAGCAGCTTCAGCGGGGGGGCTAGGGATACGCAGTATTTT

d_gene: .
v_gene: TRBV29-1
abundance: .
j_gene: TRBJ1-2
CDR3aa: CSATGTGGYTF
CDR3nt: TGCAGCGCCACCGGGACTGGGGGCTACACCTTC

d_gene: TRBD1
v_gene: TRBV12-3/TRBV12-4
abundance: .
j_gene: TRBJ1-5
CDR3aa: CASSYSQDRAQHF
CDR3nt: TGTGCCAGCAGTTACTCCCAAGACAGGGCCCAGCATTTT

d_gene: .
v_gene: TRBV5-1
abundance: .
j_gene: TRBJ2-7
CDR3aa: CASSLEGVVRHEQYF
CDR3nt: TGCGCCAGCAGCTTGGAGGGGGTTGTGAGGCACGAGCAGTACTTC

d_gene: TRBD2
v_gene: TRBV7-3
abundance: .
j_gene: TRBJ2-7
CDR3aa: CASSLWDGGAYEQYF
CDR3nt: TGTGCCAGCAGCTTATGGGATGGGGGGGCCTACGAGCAGTACTTC

d_gene: .
v_gene: TRBV2
abundance: .
j_gene: TRBJ2-7
CDR3aa: CASSTSPGAYEQYF
CDR3nt: TGTGCCAGCAGTACTTCCCCGGGTGCCTACGAGCAGTACTTC

d_gene: TRBD2
v_gene: TRBV5-1
abundance: .
j_gene: TRBJ2-3
CDR3aa: CASSLALAGAYDTQYF
CDR3nt: TGCGCCAGCAGCTTGGCACTAGCGGGGGCCTATGATACGCAGTATTTT

d_gene: TRBD1
v_gene: TRBV29-1
abundance: .
j_gene: TRBJ2-3
CDR3aa: CSVEFGQGTDTQYF
CDR3nt: TGCAGCGTTGAGTTCGGACAGGGCACAGATACGCAGTATTTT

d_gene: .
v_gene: TRBV28
abundance: once
j_gene: TRBJ1-2
CDR3aa: CASSFRTYYGYTF
CDR3nt: TGTGCCAGCAGTTTTCGGACATACTATGGCTACACCTTC

d_gene: TRBD1
v_gene: TRBV2
abundance: .
j_gene: TRBJ1-5
CDR3aa: CASRQGLSNQPQHF
CDR3nt: TGTGCCAGCAGACAGGGGCTTAGCAATCAGCCCCAGCATTTT

d_gene: .
v_gene: TRBV6-5
abundance: .
j_gene: TRBJ1-1
CDR3aa: CATHLGEAFF
CDR3nt: TGTGCCACCCACCTAGGTGAAGCTTTCTTT

d_gene: .
v_gene: TRBV9
abundance: .
j_gene: TRBJ2-3
CDR3aa: CASRGSRDKDTDTQYF
CDR3nt: TGTGCCAGCAGAGGAAGCCGGGACAAGGACACAGATACGCAGTATTTT

d_gene: TRBD1
v_gene: TRBV6-6
abundance: .
j_gene: TRBJ1-2
CDR3aa: CASSFDRGGYTF
CDR3nt: TGTGCCAGCAGTTTTGACAGGGGTGGCTACACCTTC

d_gene: .
v_gene: TRBV7-2
abundance: .
j_gene: TRBJ1-1
CDR3aa: CASSLVGGGAEAFF
CDR3nt: TGTGCCAGCAGCTTAGTAGGAGGAGGGGCTGAAGCTTTCTTT

d_gene: .
v_gene: TRBV19
abundance: .
j_gene: TRBJ1-5
CDR3aa: CATEPQASNQPQHF
CDR3nt: TGTGCCACAGAACCACAGGCTAGCAATCAGCCCCAGCATTTT

d_gene: TRBD1
v_gene: TRBV4-3
abundance: .
j_gene: TRBJ1-2
CDR3aa: CASSQGWGRQGRVGYTF
CDR3nt: TGCGCCAGCAGCCAAGGGTGGGGCAGACAGGGTCGTGTTGGCTACACCTTC

d_gene: .
v_gene: TRBV20-1
abundance: .
j_gene: TRBJ1-1
CDR3aa: CSAVTGTEAFF
CDR3nt: TGCAGTGCTGTAACAGGGACTGAAGCTTTCTTT

d_gene: .
v_gene: TRBV7-9
abundance: .
j_gene: TRBJ1-1
CDR3aa: CASSPPRENTEAFF
CDR3nt: TGTGCCAGCAGTCCCCCCCGGGAGAACACTGAAGCTTTCTTT

d_gene: .
v_gene: TRBV29-1
abundance: .
j_gene: TRBJ2-3
CDR3aa: CSVDVSTDTQYF
CDR3nt: TGCAGCGTTGATGTAAGCACAGATACGCAGTATTTT